A single sample is the source of the 26 T cell receptor beta chains below, sequenced in a study of CD8 T cells in Susac syndrome. RNA in amounts of roughly 0.5 to 1 ug was reverse transcribed with random hexamers. MiXCR, applied by TCRdb to the immunoSEQ multiplex PCR reads, yields one record per CDR3 protein. Of around 150,000 distinct CDR3 sequences detected, 90% to 95% appear once; the ten largest clones hold over 0.09%. The specimen sequenced was CD4+ T cells from PBMCs. The source is a human donor with multiple sclerosis.

The chain joins TRBV28 to TRBJ2-7, with no clear D. Trimming removed 5 bases from V and 1 base from J, with 21 bases in between. Germline V lookup: CDR1 MDHEN, CDR2 SYDVKM. This CDR3 is built from 17 residues. This chain's CDR3 is CASSLTRALDGSYEQYF. For the CDR3, the DNA is TGTGCCAGCAGTCTCACACGAGCGTTGGATGGGTCCTACGAGCAGTACTTC. Based on the CDR3 plus reference TRBV28 and TRBJ2-7, the full variable domain is DVKVTQSSRYLVKRTGEKVFLECVQDMDHENMFWYRQDPGLGLRLIYFSYDVKMKEKGDIPEGYSVSREKKERFSLILESASTNQTSMYLCASSLTRALDGSYEQYFGPGTRLTVT.

In its sample, this clonotype was seen once. This sequence joins TRBV5-6 and TRBJ1-2; TRBD1 is a possible D gene (5 bases). Germline values: CDR1 SGHDT, CDR2 YYEEEE. V lost 0 bases and J lost 4, with 10 bases in between. The CDR3 covers 14 residues. CDR3: CASSLGRDGYGYTF. In DNA form, the CDR3 reads TGTGCCAGCAGCTTGGGGAGGGACGGCTATGGCTACACCTTC.

CDR3 DNA sequence: TGTGCCAGCAGCGTTAGCGGGGGGGCTCGGGAGACCCAGTACTTC. This codes for CASSVSGGARETQYF. The V and J genes are TRBV7-2 and TRBJ2-5; 11 bases map to TRBD2. The J segment lost 5 bases and the V segment lost 5 bases, leaving 7 bases of the junction unmatched. The CDR3 extends over 15 amino acids. Germline loops: CDR1 SGHTA, CDR2 FQGNSA. The variable domain in full, with the rest retrieved from reference TRBV7-2 and TRBJ2-5, is GAGVSQSPSNKVTEKGKDVELRCDPISGHTALYWYRQSLGQGLEFLIYFQGNSAPDKSGLPSDRFSAERTGGSVSTLTIQRTQQEDSAVYLCASSVSGGARETQYFGPGTRLLVL.

The V and J genes are TRBV30 and TRBJ2-5, with no clear D. Trimming left V 4 bases short and J 0 bases short, with 12 bases between. Germline V gene data show CDR1 as GTSNPN and CDR2 as SVGIG (reference sequence). CDR3 length equals 14 residues. CDR3 residues: CAWTLITDQETQYF. The CDR3 coding sequence is TGTGCCTGGACTTTGATAACAGACCAAGAGACCCAGTACTTC.

The chain carries TRBV24-1 and TRBJ2-7, with D tentatively TRBD1 or TRBD2 (5 bases each). Germline assignment: CDR1 KGHDR and CDR2 SFDVKD. V lost 5 bases to trimming and J lost 5 bases, with 15 bases between them. This CDR3 has 14 residues. The CDR3 loop reads CATSAGPHRDEQYF. For the CDR3, the DNA is TGTGCCACCAGTGCGGGGCCACACCGGGACGAGCAGTACTTC.

The V call is TRBV5-1, the J call TRBJ1-1; TRBD1 matches at 12 bases. V was clipped by 4 bases and J by 2 bases; unmatched bases: 6. This CDR3 is built from 16 residues. CDR1 is SGHRS and CDR2 is YFSETQ in the germline V gene. The CDR3, as DNA: TGCGCCAGCAGCCCGTCGGGACAGGGGGCTAACACTGAAGCTTTCTTT. Its translation: CASSPSGQGANTEAFF.

The chain combines TRBV20-1 with TRBJ2-5; D is unresolved. V dropped 5 bases and J dropped 4 bases, with 8 bases sitting between them. Germline values: CDR1 DFQATT, CDR2 SNEGSKA (reference sequence). CDR3 size: 11 residues. CDR3 DNA: TGCAGTGCTCCCAGATTAGAGACCCAGTACTTC. Residues: CSAPRLETQYF.

This sequence joins TRBV7-2 and TRBJ2-1; D remains unclear. Per germline, CDR1 SGHTA and CDR2 FQGNSA. Trimming stripped 2 bases from V and 0 bases from J, with 8 bases between. CDR3 size: 15 residues. Here the CDR3 DNA reads TGTGCCAGCAGCTTAACACAGAACTCCTACAATGAGCAGTTCTTC. Its protein product is CASSLTQNSYNEQFF.

The sample holds one count of this clonotype. The chain joins TRBV3-1 to TRBJ2-7; D unresolved. CDR3 length equals 14 residues. V lost 4 bases to trimming and J lost 1 base, with 11 bases between them. Germline V gene lookup returns CDR1 LGHDT and CDR2 YNNKEL (reference sequence). Here the CDR3 DNA reads TGTGCCAGCAGCCCGACTGATAGGTCCTACGAGCAGTACTTC. Translation: CASSPTDRSYEQYF.

This rearrangement joins TRBV20-1 to TRBJ2-5; 10 nucleotides match TRBD2. J gave up 4 bases and V 1 base, and 12 bases lay outside the gene matches. There are 17 residues in the CDR3. The germline gives CDR1 DFQATT, CDR2 SNEGSKA (reference sequence). CDR3 DNA sequence: TGCAGTGCTAGAGCACAGCGGGGGGGCAATCTCGGAGAGACCCAGTACTTC. Amino acids: CSARAQRGGNLGETQYF.

This clonotype was seen just once. The V gene is TRBV2, the J gene TRBJ2-1; D call uncertain. The germline V and J ends were trimmed by 0 bases and 10 bases, with 16 bases remaining between them. The CDR3 has 15 residues. CDR1 is SNHLY, CDR2 FYNNEI, per germline. CDR3 bases: TGTGCCAGCAGTGAAGCGCTGTCGGGTTCCGGGGAGCAGTTCTTC. Translation: CASSEALSGSGEQFF.

This chain links TRBV11-2 with TRBJ2-5, with 11 positions matching TRBD2. The CDR3 sequence is 16 residues long. Trimming at V came to 4 bases and at J to 5 bases, leaving 9 bases not matched to a gene. The germline gives CDR1 SGHAT, CDR2 FQNNGV. CDR3 coding DNA: TGTGCCAGCAGCTCTCCTAGACTAGCGGGGCGGGAGACCCAGTACTTC. Its translation is CASSSPRLAGRETQYF.

The V gene is TRBV7-9, the J gene TRBJ1-1; 8 nucleotides agree with TRBD1. Germline trimming cut 5 bases from V and 6 bases from J; bases unmatched to any gene: 11. The CDR3 consists of 15 residues. Germline values: CDR1 SEHNR, CDR2 FQNEAQ (reference sequence). In DNA form, the CDR3 reads TGTGCCAGCAGCCCGTACCTGACAGGGGATGCTGAAGCTTTCTTT. Translating gives CASSPYLTGDAEAFF.

The V gene is TRBV28, the J gene TRBJ2-7; unclear D gene. Germline V lookup: CDR1 MDHEN, CDR2 SYDVKM. Trimming took 4 bases from V and 4 from J, leaving 8 bases between them. The CDR3 length is 12 residues. This CDR3 reads CASSYGEYEQYF. The CDR3 DNA reads TGTGCCAGCAGTTACGGAGAATACGAGCAGTACTTC. Variable domain in full (rest from reference TRBV28 and TRBJ2-7): DVKVTQSSRYLVKRTGEKVFLECVQDMDHENMFWYRQDPGLGLRLIYFSYDVKMKEKGDIPEGYSVSREKKERFSLILESASTNQTSMYLCASSYGEYEQYFGPGTRLTVT.

This sequence joins TRBV29-1 and TRBJ2-4, with TRBD2 matching 8 bases. J gave up 3 bases and V 6 bases, and 10 bases lay outside the gene matches. CDR1 is SQVTM and CDR2 is ANQGSEA in the germline V gene. The CDR3 loop spans 15 amino acids. CDR3 coding DNA: TGCAGCGTCCCAGTCGGGGGGGGAGTCAAAAACATTCAGTACTTC. It is translated as CSVPVGGGVKNIQYF.

This clonotype is a singleton in its sample. The chain carries TRBV5-1 and TRBJ2-3; TRBD2 might be the D (6 bases). V gave up 0 bases and J gave up 2 bases, with 10 bases separating them. CDR3 length: 15 amino acids. Per the germline V gene, CDR1 is SGHRS and CDR2 is YFSETQ. CDR3 DNA sequence: TGCGCCAGCAGCTTGGATGCGGGATCCACAGATACGCAGTATTTT. This sequence encodes CASSLDAGSTDTQYF.

The chain carries TRBV20-1 and TRBJ1-1, with 10 bases that match TRBD1. This CDR3 is built from 15 residues. V shed 1 base, J shed 3 bases, and the junction held 5 bases outside the gene matches. The germline CDR1 and CDR2 sequences are DFQATT and SNEGSKA (reference sequence). The CDR3 here is CSARVQDRGYTEAFF. CDR3 coding DNA: TGCAGTGCTAGAGTTCAGGACAGGGGGTACACTGAAGCTTTCTTT.

The chain couples TRBV9 to TRBJ2-5; possible D gene TRBD1, 5 bases. This CDR3 spans 15 amino acids. CDR1 is SGDLS, CDR2 YYNGEE, per germline. V lost 0 bases and J lost 4, with 13 bases in between. In DNA, the CDR3 is TGTGCCAGCAGCGTAGAGACCTCCAGGGCAGAGACCCAGTACTTC. Translation: CASSVETSRAETQYF.

The chain employs TRBV18 and TRBJ1-5; D remains ambiguous. The germline V and J ends were trimmed by 3 bases and 5 bases, with 8 bases remaining between them. This CDR3 contains 13 residues. The germline V gene encodes CDR1 KGHSH and CDR2 LQKENI. The CDR3 coding sequence is TGTGCCAGCTCACCCCAACTGGATCAGCCCCAGCATTTT. Amino acids: CASSPQLDQPQHF.

V is TRBV27 and J is TRBJ1-6; D might be TRBD1 (6 bases). Deletions cut 4 bases from V and 9 bases from J, with 13 bases between. Looked up from germline, CDR1 is MNHEY and CDR2 is SMNVEV (reference sequence). The CDR3 runs to 14 residues. The CDR3 region is CASSSPGVRSPLHF. The CDR3 coding sequence is TGTGCCAGCAGTTCCCCAGGGGTGCGTTCACCCCTCCACTTT.

The chain is built from TRBV9 and TRBJ1-2, with unresolved D. The CDR3 is 13 residues long. V gave up 0 bases and J gave up 1 base, with 4 bases separating them. The germline gives CDR1 SGDLS, CDR2 YYNGEE. CDR3 DNA sequence: TGTGCCAGCAGCGTAGGGGGTAACTATGGCTACACCTTC. Translated, it gives CASSVGGNYGYTF.

This rearrangement joins TRBV29-1 to TRBJ2-2, with TRBD2 as a possible D gene (6 bases). Germline V gives CDR1 SQVTM, CDR2 ANQGSEA. Trimming stripped 3 bases from V and 1 base from J, with 12 bases between. The CDR3 is made up of 15 amino acids. CDR3: CSVDGRDRNTGELFF. The CDR3 nucleotides read TGCAGCGTTGACGGGCGGGATAGGAACACCGGGGAGCTGTTTTTT.

V usage is TRBV12-3 or TRBV12-4 and J usage is TRBJ2-5, with D possibly matching TRBD1 (6 bases). The CDR3 loop spans 14 amino acids. V was cut by 3 bases and J by 1 base, with 9 bases left in between. The CDR3 DNA sequence: TGTGCCAGCAGTTTGGGGGCGGCCCAAGAGACCCAGTACTTC. This translates into CASSLGAAQETQYF.

The chain employs TRBV30 and TRBJ2-6; 7 bases align to TRBD2. The germline V gene has CDR1 GTSNPN and CDR2 SVGIG (reference sequence). This CDR3 has 16 amino acids. The junction had 5 bases not matched to a gene; V was cut back by 3 bases and J by 0 bases. The CDR3 DNA sequence: TGTGCCTGGAGCCTGGGGGGGACCTCTGGGGCCAACGTCCTGACTTTC. It codes for CAWSLGGTSGANVLTF. Full variable domain (outside the CDR3, taken from reference TRBV30 and TRBJ2-6): SQTIHQWPATLVQPVGSPLSLECTVEGTSNPNLYWYRQAAGRGLQLLFYSVGIGQISSEVPQNLSASRPQDRQFILSSKKLLLSDSGFYLCAWSLGGTSGANVLTFGAGSRLTVL.

The chain links TRBV5-1 to TRBJ2-3; 9 positions match TRBD1. This CDR3 is built from 16 residues. V gave up 0 bases and J gave up 6 bases; unmatched junction bases: 8. CDR1 SGHRS and CDR2 YFSETQ come from the germline V gene. In DNA form, the CDR3 reads TGCGCCAGCAGCTTGGCCCCTACAGGGGGCGAGGATACGCAGTATTTT. It translates to CASSLAPTGGEDTQYF.

The J gene is TRBJ2-2, the V gene TRBV20-1; D may correspond to TRBD1 or TRBD2 (5 bases each). CDR3 length: 13 amino acids. The germline V gene has CDR1 DFQATT and CDR2 SNEGSKA (reference sequence). V dropped 4 bases and J dropped 6 bases, with 12 bases sitting between them. CDR3 sequence (DNA): TGCAGTGCTACAGGGATGGGGGCCGGGGAGCTGTTTTTT. It translates to CSATGMGAGELFF.